Listed below are T cell receptor beta chains from one sample, sequenced in a study of cytomegalovirus exposure and HLA in healthy donors. Measured with immunoSEQ multiplex PCR; TCRdb has only the in-frame clones, and not every one. This sample's table reports about 51,000 clones. Sequences were obtained from PBMCs. These receptors all stem from a female donor in good health and CMV-seronegative. CDR3s include the opening cysteine and the closing phenylalanine or tryptophan. Each record gives: D gene, V gene, J gene, CDR3 protein. The D gene is left open where the match is weak.

>TRBD2|TRBV4-1|TRBJ2-7
CASSLSGAASGSNEQYF
>-|TRBV2|TRBJ1-2
CASSFQENYGYTF
>-|TRBV6-1|TRBJ1-5
CASSGLGGFSNQPQHF
>-|TRBV5-4|TRBJ1-2
CASSLTGLGGYTF
>TRBD1|TRBV5-6|TRBJ2-3
CASSQRQGYADTQYF
>-|TRBV30|TRBJ1-2
CAWSVLAGGYTF
>-|TRBV7-9|TRBJ1-5
CASSLTSVSNQPQHF
>-|TRBV2|TRBJ2-1
CASSELRGGLLYNEQFF
>TRBD2|TRBV4-3|TRBJ2-3
CASSQASGGGDTQYF
>TRBD1|TRBV18|TRBJ2-3
CASSLFGTGDTDTQYF
>-|TRBV5-1|TRBJ1-1
CASSLSGDTEAFF
>-|TRBV20-1|TRBJ1-1
CSARDPPETFF
>-|TRBV29-1|TRBJ1-2
CSVGPDYGYTF
>-|TRBV9|TRBJ1-4
CASSPGHRNEKLFF
>-|TRBV30|TRBJ1-2
CAGSVPNRVLGGYTF
>-|TRBV6-5|TRBJ1-2
CASSYSQENYGYTF
>-|TRBV6-4|TRBJ2-7
CARYPGHAYEQYF
>TRBD1|TRBV5-4|TRBJ2-3
CASSLVGTGDTQYF
>-|TRBV5-8|TRBJ1-2
CASSPGRDNYGYTF
>TRBD1|TRBV20-1|TRBJ1-1
CSAGTGSEAFF
>TRBD1|TRBV18|TRBJ2-1
CASSPLGTGVGEQFF
>-|TRBV30|TRBJ2-1
CAYSDLARTYNEQFF
>TRBD1|TRBV4-3|TRBJ1-6
CASSQRDRGNSPLHF
>TRBD2|TRBV30|TRBJ2-3
CAWTGGSTDTQYF
>-|TRBV30|TRBJ2-3
CAWTGADTQYF
>TRBD1|TRBV6-1|TRBJ2-5
CASGQGIQETQYF
>TRBD1|TRBV5-1|TRBJ1-2
CASSLPGQENYGYTF
>-|TRBV11-3|TRBJ1-2
CASSFLQANLNYGYTF
>-|TRBV19|TRBJ1-1
CASTRGYTEAFF
>-|TRBV27|TRBJ2-5
CASYAGAGETQYF
>-|TRBV5-1|TRBJ1-1
CASRLPGDNTEAFF
>TRBD1|TRBV10-3|TRBJ2-6
CAIPGQGPTGANVLTF
>-|TRBV5-1|TRBJ2-7
CASRLDSYEQYF
>-|TRBV4-2|TRBJ2-5
CASSQETTQETQYF
>TRBD1|TRBV29-1|TRBJ1-2
CSVEPVRTGAYGYTF
>TRBD2|TRBV18|TRBJ2-1
CASSPAGGPIGEDNEQFF
>TRBD1|TRBV14|TRBJ2-7
CASSQAQGAAEQYF
>-|TRBV15|TRBJ2-7
CATSRGTYSYEQYF
>TRBD1|TRBV5-1|TRBJ1-4
CASSLGTGGEKLFF
>TRBD2|TRBV19|TRBJ2-2
CASSILLAGWNTGELFF
>TRBD1|TRBV5-1|TRBJ1-2
CASSLGDRNYGYTF
>-|TRBV18|TRBJ2-7
CASSASRTSEQYF
>TRBD2|TRBV5-1|TRBJ2-5
CASSPGLAGTQETQYF
>-|TRBV30|TRBJ1-2
CAWRSYFEEGYTF
>TRBD1|TRBV6-5|TRBJ2-1
CASSYSDGTGYNEQFF
>-|TRBV7-2|TRBJ1-2
CASSLTGPAGYTF